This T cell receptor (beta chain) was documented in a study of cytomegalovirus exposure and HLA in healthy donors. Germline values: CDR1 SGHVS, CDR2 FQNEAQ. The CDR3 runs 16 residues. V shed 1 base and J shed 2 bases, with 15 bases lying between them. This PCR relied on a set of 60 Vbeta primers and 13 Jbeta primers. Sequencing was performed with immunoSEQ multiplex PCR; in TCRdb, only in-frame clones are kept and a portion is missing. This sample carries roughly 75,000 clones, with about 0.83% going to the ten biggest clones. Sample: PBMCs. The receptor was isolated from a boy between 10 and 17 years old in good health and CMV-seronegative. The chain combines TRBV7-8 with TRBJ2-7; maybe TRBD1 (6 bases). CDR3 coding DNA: TGTGCCAGCAGCTTAGGGCCGACAGGAGAGACCTACGAGCAGTACTTC. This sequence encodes CASSLGPTGETYEQYF.